A single sample is the source of the 22 T cell receptor beta chains below, sequenced in a study of OX40 agonist ivuxolimab in advanced cancers. Assay used: immunoSEQ multiplex PCR; TCRdb lists only in-frame clones, some missing. Found here are fewer than 130,000 clones, approximately 89% of them singletons; the top ten hold about 0.25%. The sequencing used CD4+ or CD8+ T cells sorted from blood, collected in a trial of the OX40 agonist ivuxolimab. Receptors were obtained from an adult with an advanced solid tumor such as melanoma, head and neck, liver or kidney cancer.

V gene TRBV27 combines with J gene TRBJ2-7; no clear D. Germline lookup yields CDR1 MNHEY and CDR2 SMNVEV (reference sequence). The ends were cut back, 6 bases at V and 4 bases at J, with 19 bases in the middle. This CDR3 contains 15 residues. The CDR3 here is CASRKSSRSLYEQYF. DNA for the CDR3: TGTGCCAGCAGGAAATCGAGTCGCTCGCTATACGAGCAGTACTTC.

The chain uses TRBV6-5 and TRBJ2-1; D unresolved. The germline V and J ends were trimmed by 6 bases and 4 bases, with 16 bases remaining between them. Germline-derived CDR1 and CDR2 are MNHEY and SVGAGI. This CDR3 region has 15 residues. This chain's CDR3 is CASRLLKQSYNEQFF. The CDR3 DNA reads TGTGCCAGCAGACTACTTAAGCAGTCATACAATGAGCAGTTCTTC.

The chain links TRBV7-2 to TRBJ2-1, with D possibly TRBD1 on 6 matching bases. From germline, CDR1 is SGHTA and CDR2 FQGNSA. The CDR3 runs to 15 residues. Trimming cost V 5 bases and J 2 bases, with 13 bases left between them. This CDR3 is CASSPTDRTYNEQFF. The CDR3 DNA follows: TGTGCCAGCAGCCCGACCGACAGGACCTACAATGAGCAGTTCTTC. Full variable domain (remainder filled in from reference TRBV7-2 and TRBJ2-1): GAGVSQSPSNKVTEKGKDVELRCDPISGHTALYWYRQSLGQGLEFLIYFQGNSAPDKSGLPSDRFSAERTGGSVSTLTIQRTQQEDSAVYLCASSPTDRTYNEQFFGPGTRLTVL.

The chain employs TRBV7-8 and TRBJ1-4; a weak D match, TRBD1 (6 bases). Germline V gene sequence: CDR1 SGHVS, CDR2 FQNEAQ. The CDR3 spans 17 residues. Trimming removed 5 bases from V and 6 bases from J, with 22 bases in between. CDR3 amino acids: CASSQPGKDSPYEKLFF. CDR3 sequence (DNA): TGTGCCAGCAGCCAACCCGGGAAGGACAGCCCATATGAAAAACTGTTTTTT.

The rearrangement links TRBV9 to TRBJ1-5; D call uncertain. V was pared by 0 bases and J by 3 bases, with 4 bases between. The CDR3 contains 13 residues. Per germline, CDR1 SGDLS and CDR2 YYNGEE. The CDR3 nucleotides are TGTGCCAGCAGCGTAGGGATCAATCAGCCCCAGCATTTT. Amino acids: CASSVGINQPQHF. The variable domain in full, with the rest retrieved from reference TRBV9 and TRBJ1-5, is DSGVTQTPKHLITATGQRVTLRCSPRSGDLSVYWYQQSLDQGLQFLIQYYNGEERAKGNILERFSAQQFPDLHSELNLSSLELGDSALYFCASSVGINQPQHFGDGTRLSIL.

The chain has TRBV29-1 and TRBJ1-1; D is ambiguous. The CDR3 totals 12 residues. Germline lookup yields CDR1 SQVTM and CDR2 ANQGSEA. Trimming took 6 bases from V and 1 from J, leaving 9 bases between them. This chain's CDR3 is CSVKVANTEAFF. CDR3 nucleotides: TGCAGCGTCAAAGTGGCGAACACTGAAGCTTTCTTT.

CDR3 loop: CASSADSPNQPQHF. The CDR3 nucleotides are TGTGCCAGCAGTGCCGACAGCCCAAATCAGCCCCAGCATTTT. V usage is TRBV6-1 and J usage is TRBJ1-5; D is possibly TRBD1 (5 bases). The CDR3 spans 14 residues. Trimming left V 4 bases short and J 4 bases short, with 11 bases between. Germline V gene data show CDR1 as MNHNS and CDR2 as SASEGT.

The chain is built from TRBV5-1 and TRBJ2-7; 10 bases map to TRBD2. The V segment lost 0 bases and the J segment 4 bases; nucleotides outside the gene matches: 7. From germline, CDR1 is SGHRS and CDR2 YFSETQ. This CDR3 region has 16 residues. In DNA form, the CDR3 reads TGCGCCAGCAGCTTGGGACTAGCGGGCTTCGGGTACGAGCAGTACTTC. The encoded protein is CASSLGLAGFGYEQYF.

The V and J genes are TRBV27 and TRBJ2-7, with 7 nucleotides matching TRBD1. V was pared by 3 bases and J by 3 bases, with 2 bases of the junction left unmatched. Germline V gene sequence: CDR1 MNHEY, CDR2 SMNVEV (reference sequence). The CDR3 totals 13 residues. The CDR3 protein is CASSLGQLYEQYF. CDR3 DNA: TGTGCCAGCAGTTTGGGACAGCTCTACGAGCAGTACTTC.

The chain has TRBV5-4 and TRBJ1-5; no clear D gene. The CDR3 contains 15 residues. Germline V gives CDR1 SGHNT, CDR2 YYREEE (reference sequence). V lost 5 bases to trimming and J lost 1 base, with 13 bases between them. CDR3 sequence reads: CASSSGPRSNQPQHF. Here the CDR3 DNA reads TGTGCCAGCAGTTCTGGACCGAGGAGCAATCAGCCCCAGCATTTT.

This chain links TRBV10-2 with TRBJ2-2; weak D call: TRBD2 (6 bases). The CDR3 has 13 amino acids. From germline, CDR1 is WSHSY and CDR2 SAAADI. Trimming took 6 bases from V and 3 from J, leaving 8 bases between them. This chain's CDR3 is CASRIADTGELFF. The CDR3 DNA reads as TGCGCCAGCAGAATAGCGGACACCGGGGAGCTGTTTTTT.

V is TRBV28 and J is TRBJ2-7, with TRBD1 identical over 7 bases. This CDR3 is built from 13 residues. Germline V gene sequence: CDR1 MDHEN, CDR2 SYDVKM. The DNA for the CDR3 is TGTGCAGTCCAGGGGGTACCCTCCTACGAGCAGTACTTC. Its protein product is CAVQGVPSYEQYF.

V usage is TRBV5-1 and J usage is TRBJ1-4, with D perhaps matching TRBD1 (6 bases). Germline lookup yields CDR1 SGHRS and CDR2 YFSETQ. V lost 0 bases, J lost 2 bases, and 11 bases lay in between. CDR3 length equals 16 residues. The CDR3 DNA sequence: TGCGCCAGCAGCTTGGCAGGGGAGGTGACTAATGAAAAACTGTTTTTT. This translates into CASSLAGEVTNEKLFF. Full variable domain (outside the CDR3, taken from reference TRBV5-1 and TRBJ1-4): KAGVTQTPRYLIKTRGQQVTLSCSPISGHRSVSWYQQTPGQGLQFLFEYFSETQRNKGNFPGRFSGRQFSNSRSEMNVSTLELGDSALYLCASSLAGEVTNEKLFFGSGTQLSVL.

The V call is TRBV7-9, the J call TRBJ1-1, with D uncertain. The CDR3 extends over 14 amino acids. The germline V gene has CDR1 SEHNR and CDR2 FQNEAQ (reference sequence). With 2 bases removed from V and 0 bases from J, the gap between germline ends came to 7 bases. CDR3 protein: CASSLNALNTEAFF. CDR3 nucleotide sequence: TGTGCCAGCAGCTTAAACGCATTGAACACTGAAGCTTTCTTT. The full variable domain, completed using reference TRBV7-9 and TRBJ1-1, is DTGVSQNPRHKITKRGQNVTFRCDPISEHNRLYWYRQTLGQGPEFLTYFQNEAQLEKSRLLSDRFSAERPKGSFSTLEIQRTEQGDSAMYLCASSLNALNTEAFFGQGTRLTVV.

The chain combines TRBV7-9 with TRBJ1-2, with TRBD1 as a possible D gene (5 bases). CDR3 length: 15 amino acids. V shed 0 bases and J shed 3 bases, with 11 bases lying between them. Germline CDR1 reads SEHNR; CDR2 reads FQNEAQ (reference sequence). CDR3 DNA: TGTGCCAGCAGCTTAGCGCGGGGGAACGACTATGGCTACACCTTC. Encoded protein: CASSLARGNDYGYTF.

The chain is built from TRBV19 and TRBJ1-2; 7 positions match TRBD1. V lost 4 bases, J lost 7 bases, and 15 bases stayed unmatched. The CDR3 is 16 amino acids. The germline V gene has CDR1 LNHDA and CDR2 SQIVND (reference sequence). The CDR3 nucleotides read TGTGCCAGTAGTAAAAATGTCGGGACAGCGAATTCTGGCTACACCTTC. It translates to CASSKNVGTANSGYTF.

This clone was detected once. The chain employs TRBV29-1 and TRBJ2-3, with D possibly matching TRBD2 (5 bases). CDR1 and CDR2 from the germline V gene are SQVTM and ANQGSEA. CDR3 size: 15 residues. The V end was cut by 1 base, the J end by 9 bases, with 20 bases between. CDR3 sequence: CSVEGGSVGMRTQYF. The CDR3 nucleotides read TGCAGCGTTGAAGGCGGGTCGGTCGGAATGCGGACGCAGTATTTT.

This clone was seen a handful of times. The genes are TRBV2 and TRBJ1-1, with D perhaps TRBD1 (5 bases). V was pared by 4 bases and J by 7 bases, with 7 bases between. Germline loops: CDR1 SNHLY, CDR2 FYNNEI. The CDR3 totals 11 residues. The CDR3 coding sequence is TGTGCCAGCAGTGTGCAGGGTGAAGCTTTCTTT. Its translation is CASSVQGEAFF.

The V gene is TRBV19, the J gene TRBJ2-5; 13 nucleotides line up with TRBD2. The CDR3 has 15 amino acids. Germline V gene data show CDR1 as LNHDA and CDR2 as SQIVND (reference sequence). J was trimmed by 4 bases and V by 9 bases; bases with no gene match: 8. The CDR3 DNA is TGTGCCAGCAGAACCGGGACTAGCGGGACAGAGACCCAGTACTTC. Translated: CASRTGTSGTETQYF.

The genes are TRBV15 and TRBJ2-1; TRBD1 is a possible D gene (6 bases). CDR3 length: 15 amino acids. CDR1 is LNHNV and CDR2 is YYDKDF in the germline V gene (reference sequence). The germline V and J ends were trimmed by 1 base and 2 bases, with 9 bases remaining between them. The CDR3 DNA is TGTGCCACCAGCAGAGTACAGGGTCCCTACAATGAGCAGTTCTTC. Translated, it gives CATSRVQGPYNEQFF.

The V gene is TRBV29-1, the J gene TRBJ2-5; 10 nucleotides match TRBD2. This CDR3 has 13 amino acids. Germline loops: CDR1 SQVTM, CDR2 ANQGSEA. The junction had 0 bases not matched to a gene; V was cut back by 3 bases and J by 2 bases. The CDR3 coding sequence is TGCAGCGTTGATAGCGGGAGGCAAGAGACCCAGTACTTC. Translating gives CSVDSGRQETQYF.

This sequence joins TRBV18 and TRBJ1-5, with D unresolved. With 3 bases removed from V and 0 bases from J, the gap between germline ends came to 15 bases. The CDR3 totals 17 residues. Looked up from germline, CDR1 is KGHSH and CDR2 is LQKENI. This CDR3 reads CASSPQAVSYSNQPQHF. Written as DNA, the CDR3 is TGTGCCAGCTCACCTCAGGCGGTCAGTTATAGCAATCAGCCCCAGCATTTT.